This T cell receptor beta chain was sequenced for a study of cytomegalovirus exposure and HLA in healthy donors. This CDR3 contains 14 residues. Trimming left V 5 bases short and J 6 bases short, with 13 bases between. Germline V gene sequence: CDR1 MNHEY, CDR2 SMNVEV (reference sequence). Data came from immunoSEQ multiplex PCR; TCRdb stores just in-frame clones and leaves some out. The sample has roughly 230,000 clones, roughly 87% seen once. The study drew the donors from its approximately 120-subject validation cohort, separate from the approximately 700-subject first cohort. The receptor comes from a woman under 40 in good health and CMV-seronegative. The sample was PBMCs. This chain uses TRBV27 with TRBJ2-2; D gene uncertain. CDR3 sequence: CASSPWTGPGELFF. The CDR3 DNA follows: TGTGCCAGCAGTCCCTGGACGGGCCCCGGGGAGCTGTTTTTT.